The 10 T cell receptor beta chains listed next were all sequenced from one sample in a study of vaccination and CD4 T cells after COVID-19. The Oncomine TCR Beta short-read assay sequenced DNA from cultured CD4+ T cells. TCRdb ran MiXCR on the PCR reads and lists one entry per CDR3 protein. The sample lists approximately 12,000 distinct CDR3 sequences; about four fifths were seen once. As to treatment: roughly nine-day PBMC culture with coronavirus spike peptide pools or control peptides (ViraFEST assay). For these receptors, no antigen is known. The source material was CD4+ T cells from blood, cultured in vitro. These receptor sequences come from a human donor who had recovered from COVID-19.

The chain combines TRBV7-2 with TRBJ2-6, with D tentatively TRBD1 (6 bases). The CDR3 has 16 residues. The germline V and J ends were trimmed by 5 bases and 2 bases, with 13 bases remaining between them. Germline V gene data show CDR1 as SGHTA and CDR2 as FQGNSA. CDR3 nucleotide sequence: TGTGCCAGCAGCCCACAGACAGGTACTGGGGCCAACGTCCTGACTTTC. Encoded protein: CASSPQTGTGANVLTF.

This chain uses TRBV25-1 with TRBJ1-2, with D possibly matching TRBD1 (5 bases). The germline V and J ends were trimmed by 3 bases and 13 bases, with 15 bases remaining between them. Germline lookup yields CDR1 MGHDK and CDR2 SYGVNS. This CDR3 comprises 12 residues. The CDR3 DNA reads TGTGCCAGCAGTGATTTGCGGGGCGCCCCCACCTTC. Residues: CASSDLRGAPTF.

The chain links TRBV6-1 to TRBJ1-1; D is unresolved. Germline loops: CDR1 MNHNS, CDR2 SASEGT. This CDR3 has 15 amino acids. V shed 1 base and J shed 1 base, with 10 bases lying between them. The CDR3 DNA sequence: TGTGCCAGCAGTGAAGGGTCTTGGGGGAACACTGAAGCTTTCTTT. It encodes CASSEGSWGNTEAFF.

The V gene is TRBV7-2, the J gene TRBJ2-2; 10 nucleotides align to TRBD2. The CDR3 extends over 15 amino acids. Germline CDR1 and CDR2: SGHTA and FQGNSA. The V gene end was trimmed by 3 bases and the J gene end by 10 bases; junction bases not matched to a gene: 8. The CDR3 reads CASSLGLAPPPELFF. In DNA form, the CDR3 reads TGTGCCAGCAGCTTGGGACTAGCGCCCCCCCCGGAGCTGTTTTTT.

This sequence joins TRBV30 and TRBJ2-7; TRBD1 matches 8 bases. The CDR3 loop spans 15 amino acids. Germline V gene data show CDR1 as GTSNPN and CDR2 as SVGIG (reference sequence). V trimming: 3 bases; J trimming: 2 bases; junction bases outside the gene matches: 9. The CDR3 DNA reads TGTGCCTGGAGCCTCCGGGACAGGATGGCCTACGAGCAGTACTTC. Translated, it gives CAWSLRDRMAYEQYF.

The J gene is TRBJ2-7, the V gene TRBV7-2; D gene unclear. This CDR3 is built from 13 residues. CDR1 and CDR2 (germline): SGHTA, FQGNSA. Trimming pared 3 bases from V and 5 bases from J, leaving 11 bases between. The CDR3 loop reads CASSFTQHHEQYF. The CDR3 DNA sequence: TGTGCCAGCAGCTTTACACAACACCACGAGCAGTACTTC.

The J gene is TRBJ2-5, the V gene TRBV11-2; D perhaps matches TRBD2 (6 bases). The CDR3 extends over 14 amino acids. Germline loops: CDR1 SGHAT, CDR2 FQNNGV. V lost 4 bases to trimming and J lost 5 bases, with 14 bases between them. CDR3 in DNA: TGTGCCAGCAGCTCTTTTGTAGCGGTGGAGACCCAGTACTTC. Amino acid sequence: CASSSFVAVETQYF.

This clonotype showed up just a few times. The CDR3 loop is CASSPSGGQGYGYTF. CDR3 sequence (DNA): TGTGCCAGCAGCCCTTCGGGGGGACAGGGCTATGGCTACACCTTC. The J gene is TRBJ1-2, the V gene TRBV11-1; TRBD1 aligns across 9 bases. Germline values: CDR1 SGHAT, CDR2 FQDESV (reference sequence). The CDR3 sequence is 15 residues long. With 5 bases clipped from V and 4 bases from J, the junction kept 8 bases outside the gene matches.

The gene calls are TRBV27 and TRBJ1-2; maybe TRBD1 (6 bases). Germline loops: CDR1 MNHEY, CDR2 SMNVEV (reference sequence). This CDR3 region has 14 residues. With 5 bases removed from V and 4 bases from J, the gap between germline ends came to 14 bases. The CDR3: CASSTGQARYGYTF. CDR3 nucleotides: TGTGCCAGCAGTACAGGGCAGGCCCGCTATGGCTACACCTTC.

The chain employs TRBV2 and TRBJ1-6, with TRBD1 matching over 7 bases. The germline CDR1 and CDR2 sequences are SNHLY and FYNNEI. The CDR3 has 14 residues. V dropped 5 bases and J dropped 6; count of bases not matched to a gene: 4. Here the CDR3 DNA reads TGTGCCAGCAGTATAGACAGGGTTAATTCACCCCTCCACTTT. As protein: CASSIDRVNSPLHF.